This T cell receptor beta chain was recovered during a study of long-term antiretroviral therapy in people with HIV. Study conclusions and caveats: Controls had broader CDR3 length ranges than HIV repertoires did. Increased diversity was seen after ART, yet it remained lower than in transplant donor controls. Clones that had undergone expansion before ART dominated the repertoire at all time points.

Trimming pared 2 bases from V and 5 bases from J, leaving 18 bases between. The CDR3 sequence is 16 residues long. Germline CDR1 is MNHEY and CDR2 is SMNVEV (reference sequence). Comments on this clone: Its antigen is not known.

Researchers report immunoSEQ v3.0 was run at survey level. Sequencing was directed toward about 35,000-50,000 T-cell genomes in each sample. The protocol was immunoSEQ multiplex PCR, while the TCRdb copy is restricted to in-frame clones and leaves out a portion. Among over 25,000 clones, approximately 80% were seen once, and the ten largest hold approximately 9%. The sample in question was unsorted PBMCs, obtained 3 years after starting antiretroviral therapy. This chain links TRBV27 with TRBJ2-5; TRBD1 might be the D (5 bases). The TCR comes from a man aged 40-55 years with HIV. The CDR3 loop reads CASSLEAPGPWETQYF. The CDR3 DNA reads as TGTGCCAGCAGTTTAGAGGCTCCAGGGCCCTGGGAGACCCAGTACTTC.